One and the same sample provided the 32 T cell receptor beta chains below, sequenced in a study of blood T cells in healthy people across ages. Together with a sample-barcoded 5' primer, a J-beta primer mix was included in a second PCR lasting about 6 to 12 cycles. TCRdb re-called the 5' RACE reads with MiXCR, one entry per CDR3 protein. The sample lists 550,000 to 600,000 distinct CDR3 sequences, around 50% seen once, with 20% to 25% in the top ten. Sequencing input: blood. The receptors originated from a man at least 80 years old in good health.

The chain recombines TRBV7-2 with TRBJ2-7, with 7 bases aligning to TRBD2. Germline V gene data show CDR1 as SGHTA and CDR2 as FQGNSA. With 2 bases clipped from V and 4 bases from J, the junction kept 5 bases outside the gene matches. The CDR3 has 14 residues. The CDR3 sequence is CASSLRSAGYEQYF. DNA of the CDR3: TGTGCCAGCAGCTTACGGTCAGCGGGATACGAGCAGTACTTC.

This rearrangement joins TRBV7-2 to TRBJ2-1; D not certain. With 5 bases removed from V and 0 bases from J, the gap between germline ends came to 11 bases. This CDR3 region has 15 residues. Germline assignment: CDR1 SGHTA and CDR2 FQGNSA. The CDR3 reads CASSPQANSYNEQFF. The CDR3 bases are TGTGCCAGCAGCCCTCAGGCCAACTCCTACAATGAGCAGTTCTTC.

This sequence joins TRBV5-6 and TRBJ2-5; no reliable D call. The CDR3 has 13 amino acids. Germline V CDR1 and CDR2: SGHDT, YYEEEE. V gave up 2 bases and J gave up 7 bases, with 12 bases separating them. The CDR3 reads CASSFSEVGTQYF. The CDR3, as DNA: TGTGCCAGCAGCTTCAGCGAGGTGGGGACCCAGTACTTC.

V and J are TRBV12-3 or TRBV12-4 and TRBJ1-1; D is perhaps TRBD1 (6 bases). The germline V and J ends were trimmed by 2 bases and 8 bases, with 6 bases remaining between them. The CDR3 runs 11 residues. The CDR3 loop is CASSLRGEAFF. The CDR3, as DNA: TGTGCCAGCAGTTTAAGGGGGGAAGCTTTCTTT.

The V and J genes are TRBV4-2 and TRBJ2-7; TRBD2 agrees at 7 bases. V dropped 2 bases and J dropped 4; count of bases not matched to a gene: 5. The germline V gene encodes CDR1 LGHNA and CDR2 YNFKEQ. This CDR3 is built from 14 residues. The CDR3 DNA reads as TGTGCCAGCAGCCAACCGGGACTAAGTTACGAGCAGTACTTC. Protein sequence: CASSQPGLSYEQYF.

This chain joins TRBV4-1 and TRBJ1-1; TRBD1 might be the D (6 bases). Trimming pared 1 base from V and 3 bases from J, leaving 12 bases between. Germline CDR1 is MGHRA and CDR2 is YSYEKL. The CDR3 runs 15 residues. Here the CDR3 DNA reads TGCGCCAGCAGCCAAGTGAACAGGGCATACACTGAAGCTTTCTTT. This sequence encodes CASSQVNRAYTEAFF.

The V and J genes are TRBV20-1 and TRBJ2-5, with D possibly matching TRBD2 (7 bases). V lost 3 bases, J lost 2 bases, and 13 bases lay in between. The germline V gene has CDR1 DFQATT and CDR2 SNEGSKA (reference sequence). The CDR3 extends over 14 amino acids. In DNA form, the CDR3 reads TGCAGTGCTAGGGGCGGGGGCCGGCAAGAGACCCAGTACTTC. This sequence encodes CSARGGGRQETQYF.

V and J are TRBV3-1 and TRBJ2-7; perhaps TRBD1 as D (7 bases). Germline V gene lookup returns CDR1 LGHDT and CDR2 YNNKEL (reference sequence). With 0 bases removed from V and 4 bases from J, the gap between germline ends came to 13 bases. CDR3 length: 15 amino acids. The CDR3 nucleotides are TGTGCCAGCAGCCAAGACACGACAGGGAGGTACGAGCAGTACTTC. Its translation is CASSQDTTGRYEQYF.

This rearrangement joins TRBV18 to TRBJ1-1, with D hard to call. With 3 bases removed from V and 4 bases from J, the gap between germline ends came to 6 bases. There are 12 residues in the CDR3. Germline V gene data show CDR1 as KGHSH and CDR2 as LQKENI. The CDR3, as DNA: TGTGCCAGCTCACCCCTGTCCACTGAAGCTTTCTTT. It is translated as CASSPLSTEAFF.

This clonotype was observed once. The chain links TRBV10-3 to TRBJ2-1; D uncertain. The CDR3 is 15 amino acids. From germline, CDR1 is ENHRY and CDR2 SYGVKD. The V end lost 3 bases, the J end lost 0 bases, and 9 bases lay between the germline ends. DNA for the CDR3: TGTGCCATCAGTGAAACGGGCCCCTCCTACAATGAGCAGTTCTTC. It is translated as CAISETGPSYNEQFF.

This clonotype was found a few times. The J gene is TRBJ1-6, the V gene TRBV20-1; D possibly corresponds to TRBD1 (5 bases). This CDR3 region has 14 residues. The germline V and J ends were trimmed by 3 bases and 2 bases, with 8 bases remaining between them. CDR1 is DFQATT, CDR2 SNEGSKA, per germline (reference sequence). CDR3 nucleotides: TGCAGTGCTAGGGGGGGAACCTATAATTCACCCCTCCACTTT. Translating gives CSARGGTYNSPLHF.

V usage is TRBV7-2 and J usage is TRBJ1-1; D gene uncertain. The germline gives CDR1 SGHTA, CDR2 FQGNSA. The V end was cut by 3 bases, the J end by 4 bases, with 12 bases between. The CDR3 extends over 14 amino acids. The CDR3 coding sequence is TGTGCCAGCAGCTTGGATCACGTCGGCACTGAAGCTTTCTTT. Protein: CASSLDHVGTEAFF.

CDR3 in amino acids: CASSQDILAGASKNIQYF. The DNA of the CDR3 is TGCGCCAGCAGCCAAGATATACTAGCGGGGGCTTCCAAAAACATTCAGTACTTC. The rearrangement uses TRBV4-3 and TRBJ2-4, with 11 bases identical to TRBD2. V dropped 0 bases and J dropped 2; count of bases not matched to a gene: 6. Looked up from germline, CDR1 is LGHNA and CDR2 is YSLEER. The CDR3 runs to 18 residues.

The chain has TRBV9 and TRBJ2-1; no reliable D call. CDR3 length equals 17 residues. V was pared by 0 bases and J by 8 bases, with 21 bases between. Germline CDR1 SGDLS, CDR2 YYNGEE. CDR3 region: CASSVGSSPGSIDEQFF. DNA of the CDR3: TGTGCCAGCAGCGTAGGCTCAAGCCCAGGATCCATCGATGAGCAGTTCTTC.

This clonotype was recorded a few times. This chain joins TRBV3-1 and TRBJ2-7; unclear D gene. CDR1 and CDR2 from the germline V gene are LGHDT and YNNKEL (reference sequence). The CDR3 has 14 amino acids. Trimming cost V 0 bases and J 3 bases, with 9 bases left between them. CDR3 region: CASSQDRVHYEQYF. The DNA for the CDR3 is TGTGCCAGCAGCCAAGATCGGGTACACTACGAGCAGTACTTC.

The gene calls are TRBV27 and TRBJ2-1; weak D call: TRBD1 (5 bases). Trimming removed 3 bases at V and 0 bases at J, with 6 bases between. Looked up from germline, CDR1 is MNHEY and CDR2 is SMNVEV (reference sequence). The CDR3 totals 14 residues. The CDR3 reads CASSFRASYNEQFF. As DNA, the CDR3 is TGTGCCAGCAGTTTCAGGGCCTCCTACAATGAGCAGTTCTTC.

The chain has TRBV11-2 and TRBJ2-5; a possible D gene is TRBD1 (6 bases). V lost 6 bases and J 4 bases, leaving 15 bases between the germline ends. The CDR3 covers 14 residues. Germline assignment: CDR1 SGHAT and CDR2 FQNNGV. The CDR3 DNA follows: TGTGCCAGCAGTGCGGTGGGGGCGGGAGAGACCCAGTACTTC. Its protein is CASSAVGAGETQYF.

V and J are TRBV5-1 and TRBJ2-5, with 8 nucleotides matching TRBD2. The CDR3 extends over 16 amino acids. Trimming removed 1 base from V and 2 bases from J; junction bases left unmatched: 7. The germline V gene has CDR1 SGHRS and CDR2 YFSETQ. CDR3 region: CASSLYATGGQETQYF. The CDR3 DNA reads TGCGCCAGCAGCTTGTACGCTACGGGGGGGCAAGAGACCCAGTACTTC.

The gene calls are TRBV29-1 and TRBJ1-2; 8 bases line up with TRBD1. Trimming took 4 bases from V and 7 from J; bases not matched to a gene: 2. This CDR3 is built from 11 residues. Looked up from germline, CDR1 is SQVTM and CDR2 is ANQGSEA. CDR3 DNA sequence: TGCAGCGTTGTTGGACAGGGTGGCTACACCTTC. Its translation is CSVVGQGGYTF. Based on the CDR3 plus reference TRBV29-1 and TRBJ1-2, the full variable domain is SAVISQKPSRDICQRGTSLTIQCQVDSQVTMMFWYRQQPGQSLTLIATANQGSEATYESGFVIDKFPISRPNLTFSTLTVSNMSPEDSSIYLCSVVGQGGYTFGSGTRLTVV.

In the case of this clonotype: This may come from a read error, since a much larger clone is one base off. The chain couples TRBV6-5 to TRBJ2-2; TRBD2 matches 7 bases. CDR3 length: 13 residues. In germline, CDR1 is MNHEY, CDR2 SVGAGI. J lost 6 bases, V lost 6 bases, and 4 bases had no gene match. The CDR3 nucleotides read TGTGCCAGCAGGGCGGGAGTTGCCGGGGAGCTGTTTTTT. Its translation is CASRAGVAGELFF.

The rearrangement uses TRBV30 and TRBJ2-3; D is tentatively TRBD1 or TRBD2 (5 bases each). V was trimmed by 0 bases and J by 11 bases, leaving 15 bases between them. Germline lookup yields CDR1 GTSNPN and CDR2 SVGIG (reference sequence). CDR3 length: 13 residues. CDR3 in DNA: TGTGCCTGGAGTGTACTAGAACCCCAGGGGCAGTATTTT. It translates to CAWSVLEPQGQYF.

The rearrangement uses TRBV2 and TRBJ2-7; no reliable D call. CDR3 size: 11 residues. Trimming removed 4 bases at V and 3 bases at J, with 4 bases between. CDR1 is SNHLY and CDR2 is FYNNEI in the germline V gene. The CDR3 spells CASSGLYEQYF. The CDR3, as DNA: TGTGCCAGCAGTGGGCTCTACGAGCAGTACTTC.

For the CDR3, the DNA is TGTGCCAGCTCACCTGGCCGCTCCTATAATTCACCCCTCCACTTT. It specifies CASSPGRSYNSPLHF. This chain links TRBV18 with TRBJ1-6; no firm D call. The CDR3 length is 15 residues. V lost 3 bases to trimming and J lost 0 bases, with 6 bases between them. Germline CDR1 reads KGHSH; CDR2 reads LQKENI.

The DNA of the CDR3 is TGTGCCAGCGAGGGGGGTCGGGAAGCTTTCTTT. Amino acid sequence: CASEGGREAFF. The chain employs TRBV3-1 and TRBJ1-1; perhaps TRBD1 as D (6 bases). Trimming took 8 bases from V and 8 from J, leaving 12 bases between them. The CDR3 length is 11 residues. The germline V gene has CDR1 LGHDT and CDR2 YNNKEL (reference sequence).

The CDR3 protein is CASGARGRGYTF. In DNA form, the CDR3 reads TGTGCCAGCGGAGCCAGGGGCCGTGGCTACACCTTC. This rearrangement joins TRBV12-3 or TRBV12-4 to TRBJ1-2; a weak D match, TRBD1 (6 bases). CDR3 length: 12 amino acids. V gave up 8 bases and J gave up 7 bases, with 14 bases separating them.

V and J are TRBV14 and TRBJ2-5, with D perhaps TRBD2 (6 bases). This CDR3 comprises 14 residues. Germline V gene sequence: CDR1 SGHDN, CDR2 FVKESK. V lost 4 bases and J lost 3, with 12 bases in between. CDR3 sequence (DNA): TGTGCCAGCAGCCGCTCCGGGGGAAAAGAGACCCAGTACTTC. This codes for CASSRSGGKETQYF.

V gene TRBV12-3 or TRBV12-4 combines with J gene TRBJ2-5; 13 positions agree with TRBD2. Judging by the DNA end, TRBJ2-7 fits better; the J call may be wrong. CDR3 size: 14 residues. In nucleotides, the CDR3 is TGTGCCAGCAGTTCGACTAGCGGGAGGTCCGAGCAGTACTTC. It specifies CASSSTSGRSEQYF.

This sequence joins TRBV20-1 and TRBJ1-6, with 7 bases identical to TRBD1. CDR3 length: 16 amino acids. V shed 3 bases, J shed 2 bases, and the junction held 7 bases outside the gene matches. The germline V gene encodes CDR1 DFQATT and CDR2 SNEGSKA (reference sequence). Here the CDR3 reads CSASTGEDPYNSPLHF. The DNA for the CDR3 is TGCAGTGCTAGTACAGGGGAAGACCCCTATAATTCACCCCTCCACTTT.

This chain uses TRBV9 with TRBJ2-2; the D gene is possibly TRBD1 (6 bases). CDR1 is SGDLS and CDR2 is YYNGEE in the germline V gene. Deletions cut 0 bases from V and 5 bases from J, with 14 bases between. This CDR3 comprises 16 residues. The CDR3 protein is CASSVEVVGATGELFF. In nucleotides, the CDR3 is TGTGCCAGCAGCGTAGAGGTGGTGGGGGCGACCGGGGAGCTGTTTTTT.

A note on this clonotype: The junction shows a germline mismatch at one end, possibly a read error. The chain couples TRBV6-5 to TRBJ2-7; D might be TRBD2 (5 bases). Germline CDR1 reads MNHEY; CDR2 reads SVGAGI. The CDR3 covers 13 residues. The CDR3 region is CACSYRGSYEQYF. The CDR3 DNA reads TGTGCCTGCAGTTACCGGGGCTCCTACGAGCAGTACTTC.

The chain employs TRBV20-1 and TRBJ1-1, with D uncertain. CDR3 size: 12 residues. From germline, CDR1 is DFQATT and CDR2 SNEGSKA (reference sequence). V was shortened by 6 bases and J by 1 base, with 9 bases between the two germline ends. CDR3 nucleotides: TGCAGTGCGGCCCAGGCGAACACTGAAGCTTTCTTT. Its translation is CSAAQANTEAFF.

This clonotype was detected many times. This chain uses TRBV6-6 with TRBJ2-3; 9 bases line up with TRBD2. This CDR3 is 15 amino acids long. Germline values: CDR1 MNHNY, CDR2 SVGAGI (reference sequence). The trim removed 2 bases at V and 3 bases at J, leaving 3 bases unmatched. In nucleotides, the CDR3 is TGTGCCAGCAGTTACGGCGGGAGGGGGACAGATACGCAGTATTTT. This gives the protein CASSYGGRGTDTQYF.